This T cell receptor (beta chain) originates from a study of T cell repertoires in ileal Crohn's disease. Whole-study context: At surgery, 35% of patients smoked, with median disease duration about eight years. Thiopurines (11) or anti-TNF agents (about 19) were given postoperatively to about half.

Generated by immunoSEQ multiplex PCR, the TCRdb table keeps only in-frame clones and is missing some. The table lists more than 12,000 clones, 75% to 80% of them singletons. CDR3 length: 14 residues. Per the germline V gene, CDR1 is SGHAT and CDR2 is FQNNGV. With V trimmed by 4 bases and J by 5 bases, 5 bases remained unmatched. Findings and limits, study-wide: Mucosal expansions were suggested to be mainly CD8 T cells. All patients with clonality above 26.8% had endoscopic recurrence.

Concerning this clone itself: What it recognizes is unknown.

The rearrangement uses TRBV11-2 and TRBJ2-5; 9 nucleotides line up with TRBD2. The material sequenced was ileal tissue. The TCR comes from an adult with Crohn's disease. The CDR3 region has the DNA TGTGCCAGCAGCTACGCGGGGGGGCTCGAGACCCAGTACTTC. Protein: CASSYAGGLETQYF.